This T cell receptor beta chain was captured by sequencing in a study of T-cell reconstitution after alpha-beta-depleted transplantation in children. Unique molecular identifiers were incorporated during preparation of the TCRbeta library. MiXCR, applied by TCRdb to the PCR reads, yields one record per CDR3 protein. The sample holds fewer than 550,000 distinct CDR3 sequences; roughly 11% are singletons and the top ten take less than 15%. Germline trimming cut 0 bases from V and 4 bases from J; bases unmatched to any gene: 17. Germline loops: CDR1 SQVTM, CDR2 ANQGSEA. The CDR3 loop spans 18 amino acids.

This receptor was taken from a female patient aged 2-9 years who had a stem cell transplant for aplastic anemia, so the T cells may come from the graft donor. J is TRBJ2-7 and V is TRBV29-1; 8 bases line up with TRBD2. The sample consisted of PBMCs, mostly from graft donor cells, taken 180 days after TCRalphabeta/CD19-depleted stem cell transplant. The CDR3 region is CSVEDPGRGAGAAYEQYF. CDR3 nucleotide sequence: TGCAGCGTTGAAGATCCGGGCCGGGGAGCGGGAGCAGCTTACGAGCAGTACTTC.